The clone carrying this TCR beta chain was detected many times. Its target is unknown. This record belongs to a study of early T cells in non-severe SARS-CoV-2 infection. Turning to the study itself: Sequencing of bulk RNA from unsorted whole blood was done, without chain pairing. Study-level points and caveats: The VDJdb matching leaned toward anti-spike CD8 responses and overlooked private and CD4 specificities.

This CDR3 has 15 amino acids. Germline loops: CDR1 DFQATT, CDR2 SNEGSKA (reference sequence). Trimming cost V 1 base and J 2 bases, with 15 bases left between them. Each cDNA molecule carried a unique molecular identifier. TCRdb called the 5' RACE reads again in MiXCR, with one record for every CDR3 protein. Among more than 25,000 distinct CDR3 sequences listed, about 4.9% were seen once. The TCR sequence derives from an adult who was a healthcare worker with PCR-confirmed SARS-CoV-2 infection or an uninfected control (not recorded which). The J gene is TRBJ2-7, the V gene TRBV20-1, with D maybe TRBD2 (5 bases). This specimen consisted of whole blood, obtained at baseline. CDR3 nucleotide sequence: TGCAGTGCTAGAGGGGTCCGGGGTGCCCCCTACGAGCAGTACTTC. Its protein product is CSARGVRGAPYEQYF.